The 5 T cell receptor beta chains in this list originate from one sample, sequenced in a study of CD8+CD57+ T cells in acquired aplastic anemia. TCR beta VDJ and CDR3 profiling used genomic DNA as template. TCRdb called the reads again in MiXCR, with one record for every CDR3 protein. Here the sample spans more than 150,000 distinct CDR3 sequences, roughly half being singletons. The source material was sorted CD4+, CD8+, or CD8+CD57+ T cells (not recorded which) from PBMCs. These receptors were obtained from a human donor in good health.

This clonotype was seen just once. The junction departs from germline at one end; a sequencing error may be responsible. The chain carries TRBV6-5 and TRBJ1-2, with D tentatively TRBD1 (5 bases). The CDR3 loop spans 15 amino acids. Looked up from germline, CDR1 is MNHEY and CDR2 is SVGAGI. CDR3 loop: CACSYSTSQVFGYTF. The CDR3 DNA reads TGTGCCTGCAGTTACTCAACTTCACAGGTTTTCGGCTACACCTTC.

The rearrangement links TRBV7-7 to TRBJ2-7; D not certain. This CDR3 has 14 residues. Germline V lookup: CDR1 SSHAT, CDR2 FNYEAQ (reference sequence). V lost 4 bases and J lost 3, with 13 bases in between. CDR3 sequence (DNA): TGTGCCAGCAGCTCAGAGCCTACGTTCTACGAGCAGTACTTC. Its protein product is CASSSEPTFYEQYF.

In its sample, this clonotype was seen many times. This chain connects TRBV5-8 to TRBJ1-2, with D unclear. Trimming shortened V by 4 bases and J by 4 bases, and 14 bases separated the two germline ends. Germline V gene data show CDR1 as SGHTS and CDR2 as YDEGEE. The CDR3 extends over 14 amino acids. The CDR3 here is CASSVSQLPYGYTF. The CDR3 bases are TGTGCCAGCAGCGTATCACAGCTACCCTATGGCTACACCTTC. The full variable domain, rest sourced from reference TRBV5-8 and TRBJ1-2, is EAGVTQSPTHLIKTRGQQATLRCSPISGHTSVYWYQQALGLGLQFLLWYDEGEERNRGNFPPRFSGRQFPNYSSELNVNALELEDSALYLCASSVSQLPYGYTFGSGTRLTVV.

There are a few counts of this clonotype. The chain recombines TRBV20-1 with TRBJ2-1, with D maybe TRBD2 (6 bases). Deletions cut 3 bases from V and 9 bases from J, with 18 bases between. CDR3 length: 14 amino acids. Germline-derived CDR1 and CDR2 are DFQATT and SNEGSKA (reference sequence). The CDR3 region has the DNA TGCAGTGCTAGTCCAGGGATAGTGGGGGGTGAGCAGTTCTTC. Protein: CSASPGIVGGEQFF.

This clonotype appeared many times. The chain has TRBV12-5 and TRBJ1-2; TRBD1 matches 9 bases. Germline CDR1 reads LGHNT; CDR2 reads FRNRAP. The CDR3 length is 16 residues. The trim removed 4 bases at V and 5 bases at J, leaving 11 bases unmatched. The CDR3: CASGSPLRDRAYGYTF. Here the CDR3 DNA reads TGTGCTAGTGGTTCGCCCCTCCGGGACAGGGCTTATGGCTACACCTTC.